This TCR delta chain was observed in a study of γδ T cells in repeated Plasmodium falciparum infection. In the study overall: Malian gammadelta TCRs were studied during no-transmission periods and across acute malaria episodes.

Flow sorting of PBMC yielded separate Vgamma9/Vdelta2+ and Vdelta2-negative gammadelta T cell populations for bulk repertoire analysis. General observations from the study: Donors in Mali lived in a small rural village, largely one ethnic group. Malian children's Vdelta2-negative repertoires appeared more expanded and less diverse than Australians'.

TCRdb re-called the multiplex PCR reads using CATT. The profile shows 70,000 to 95,000 delta-chain clones, around 1.4% of them singletons. In its sample, this clone was seen many times. The antigen is not known. V shed 1 base and J 7 bases; nucleotides not matched to a gene: 26. This CDR3 spans 21 amino acids. Germline CDR1 TSWWSYY, CDR2 QGS. The J gene is TRDJ1, the V gene TRDV1; the match to TRDD3 covers 8 bases. Sequenced material: gamma-delta T cells from blood. This TCR was recovered from a pool of human donors (malaria-infected and uninfected, not separated). The CDR3 reads CALGEPGELAVTYWGETKLIF. In nucleotides, the CDR3 is TGTGCTCTTGGGGAACCCGGTGAGCTGGCAGTCACGTACTGGGGGGAGACTAAACTCATCTTT.